Listed below are T cell receptor beta chains from one sample, sequenced in a study of cytomegalovirus exposure and HLA in healthy donors. Data came from immunoSEQ multiplex PCR; TCRdb stores just in-frame clones and leaves some out. The sample lists 150,000 to 200,000 clones; around 80% were seen once. The source material was PBMCs. Receptors were obtained from a male donor in good health and CMV-seropositive. Both conserved end residues are trimmed from each CDR3. Fields, in order: V gene, J gene, CDR3 protein.

TRBV6-5,TRBJ1-1,ASSYSGRRWGSEAF
TRBV28,TRBJ2-1,ASSSDSRSYNEQF
TRBV7-8,TRBJ2-2,ASSLASTSVNAYGELF
TRBV19,TRBJ1-1,ASSIVRSRGTEAF
TRBV11-2,TRBJ2-1,ASSLVPGTASEQF
TRBV7-6,TRBJ2-1,ASSPPPGEGNEQF
TRBV5-1,TRBJ1-1,ASSSLGQGGTEAF
TRBV28,TRBJ1-2,ASSLQTVNYGYT
TRBV7-9,TRBJ2-1,ASRTGPEQF
TRBV5-1,TRBJ1-1,ASSVTGQGYTEAF
TRBV4-1,.,ASSRPSRTTHEQY
TRBV7-9,TRBJ1-1,ASSLARTGRAF
TRBV11-2,TRBJ1-6,ASSFRVTDSPLH
TRBV5-1,TRBJ1-4,ASSLGTVNEKLF
TRBV29-1,TRBJ2-7,SVEDEEDQWDEQY
TRBV25-1,TRBJ1-5,ASSGLVGGNQPQH
TRBV18,TRBJ1-1,ASSPAAGGVGTEAF
TRBV19,TRBJ1-2,ASSAPWTAGPGYT
TRBV7-2,TRBJ1-1,ASSPTGIFNTEAF
TRBV30,TRBJ2-2,AWSVVGGNTGELF
TRBV2,TRBJ1-4,ASRPGQGNEKLF
TRBV27,TRBJ2-7,ASCLDNPQEQY
TRBV20-1,TRBJ2-3,SARQDTQY
TRBV9,TRBJ1-4,ASSVLGGTNEKLF
TRBV11-3,TRBJ2-7,ASSPRRGASDEQY
TRBV28,TRBJ2-3,ASSPLAYADTQY
TRBV21-1,TRBJ2-5,ASSIRDRVRETQY
TRBV30,TRBJ1-6,ACGGAILNSPLH
TRBV5-1,TRBJ2-4,ASSTHRDAKNSQY
TRBV7-2,TRBJ1-2,ASSLGVDSHYGYT
TRBV6-1,TRBJ2-2,ASGSLGTGELF
TRBV27,TRBJ2-5,ASSLTGTRGETQY
TRBV7-9,TRBJ1-3,SSSRDRIHLGNTIY
TRBV10-3,TRBJ2-7,AMSGTASSYEQY
TRBV11-2,TRBJ2-7,ASSFYPPSVSYEQY
TRBV28,TRBJ1-1,ASSLQGAEAF
TRBV5-6,TRBJ1-6,ASSPVGEFPLH
TRBV7-2,TRBJ2-5,ASSSIPGDPQETQY
TRBV7-9,TRBJ1-1,ASSLAAAEAF
TRBV5-1,TRBJ2-1,ASSYGLAGSNEQF
TRBV19,TRBJ1-3,ASKDGAPGNTIY
TRBV9,TRBJ2-1,ASSKLGDRELYNEQF
TRBV18,TRBJ2-3,ASSPYLTGRGPSDTQY